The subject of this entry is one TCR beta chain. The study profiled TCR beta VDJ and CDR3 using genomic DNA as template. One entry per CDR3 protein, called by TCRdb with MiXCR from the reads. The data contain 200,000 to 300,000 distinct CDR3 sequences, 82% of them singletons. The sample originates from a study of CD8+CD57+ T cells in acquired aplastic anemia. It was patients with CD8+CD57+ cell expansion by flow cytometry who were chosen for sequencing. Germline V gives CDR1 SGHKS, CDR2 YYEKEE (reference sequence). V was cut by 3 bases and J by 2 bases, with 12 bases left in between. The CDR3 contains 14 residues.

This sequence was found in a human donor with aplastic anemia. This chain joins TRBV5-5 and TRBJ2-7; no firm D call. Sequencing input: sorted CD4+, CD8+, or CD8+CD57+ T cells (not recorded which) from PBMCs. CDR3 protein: CASSYERRTYEQYF. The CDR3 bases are TGTGCCAGCAGCTATGAAAGAAGGACCTACGAGCAGTACTTC.